The clone carrying this TCR beta chain was seen a single time. Some clones are missing from TCRdb's copy, which holds only in-frame ones; the method was immunoSEQ multiplex PCR. The sample records about 210,000 clones, around 81% being singletons. Participants came from roughly 24 US areas, aged roughly 18 to 90 years. The data belong to a study of blood T cell repertoires in COVID-19. Study context: Samples taken during acute and convalescent COVID-19 were collected in the United States, Italy and Spain.

The material sequenced was PBMCs or T cells enriched from blood (not recorded which). This clonotype originated in a man aged 30 to 39 with acute COVID-19.

In DNA form, the CDR3 reads TGTGCCAGCAGCAGAACTTTCCGGGACAGAGTTATTAGCAATCAGCCCCAGCATTTT. Translating it yields CASSRTFRDRVISNQPQHF. The chain uses TRBV5-5 and TRBJ1-5; 7 nucleotides align to TRBD1. The CDR3 spans 19 residues. The V and J ends lost 4 bases and 0 bases, in that order; junction bases with no gene match: 16. Germline assignment: CDR1 SGHKS and CDR2 YYEKEE (reference sequence).